This TCR beta chain stems from a study of cytomegalovirus exposure and HLA in healthy donors. Study background: In an early release, HLA-typed donors contributed 90 million or so unique TCR sequences. Study outcomes and limitations: Sequences of the TCR beta chain were said to predict the HLA-A and HLA-B alleles of most subjects accurately. The sole available immune exposure information was CMV serostatus.

As regards this clone: Its antigen is not known.

Use of 60 Vbeta and 13 Jbeta primers characterized the PCR. TCRdb's table, derived via immunoSEQ multiplex PCR, lists solely in-frame clones and lacks some. The sample records about 170,000 clones, over 75% being singletons. The CDR3 runs to 18 residues. Germline CDR1 and CDR2: SGHTA and FQGNSA. The ends were cut back, 0 bases at V and 4 bases at J, with 21 bases in the middle. The sequenced sample was PBMCs. This TCR came from a woman aged 18-29 years in good health and CMV-seronegative. The chain carries TRBV7-2 and TRBJ1-2; D might be TRBD1 (5 bases). The CDR3 DNA reads TGTGCCAGCAGCTTAGCGCGAAATAGGGGCGCCCCCATCTATGGCTACACCTTC. Translated: CASSLARNRGAPIYGYTF.